Here is one TCR beta chain with its context. The CDR3 consists of 15 residues. Trimming cost V 0 bases and J 4 bases, with 9 bases left between them. In germline, CDR1 is LGHNA, CDR2 YNFKEQ. This record comes from a study of T cell responses to AZD1222 COVID-19 vaccine. The data were produced by immunoSEQ multiplex PCR, yet TCRdb's version contains in-frame clones alone and is incomplete. The table includes around 150,000 clones, around 90% detected once. The specimen comprised peripheral blood, sampled 28 days after the second AZD1222 dose. This clonotype originated in an adult who received the AZD1222 COVID-19 vaccine. V gene TRBV4-2 combines with J gene TRBJ2-2; D is unclear. CDR3 nucleotides: TGTGCCAGCAGCCAAGATTTCGGGCCCACCGGGGAGCTGTTTTTT. Translated, it gives CASSQDFGPTGELFF.